One sample yielded the 10 T cell receptor beta chains listed below, sequenced in a study of OX40 agonist ivuxolimab in advanced cancers. Sequenced by immunoSEQ multiplex PCR; TCRdb stores in-frame clones only, minus some. Of 75,000 to 90,000 clones in the sample, about 89% were seen once. The sample here was CD4+ or CD8+ T cells sorted from blood, taken in a trial of the OX40 agonist ivuxolimab. The source is an adult with an advanced solid tumor such as melanoma, head and neck, liver or kidney cancer.

This chain links TRBV2 with TRBJ2-1; the D is unclear. This CDR3 is built from 11 residues. Per germline, CDR1 SNHLY and CDR2 FYNNEI. V lost 4 bases and J lost 8, with 6 bases in between. Here the CDR3 DNA reads TGTGCCAGCAGTGTGGTTTATGAGCAGTTCTTC. Its translation is CASSVVYEQFF.

This chain joins TRBV7-9 and TRBJ2-7; either TRBD1 or TRBD2 may supply D (5 bases each). Germline V lookup: CDR1 SEHNR, CDR2 FQNEAQ (reference sequence). Trimming stripped 10 bases from V and 1 base from J, with 8 bases between. This CDR3 has 11 amino acids. CDR3 bases: TGTGCCACCGAGGGGTCCTACGAGCAGTACGTC. This encodes CATEGSYEQYV.

The rearrangement uses TRBV13 and TRBJ1-3; 8 nucleotides align to TRBD1. Trimming at V came to 5 bases and at J to 7 bases, leaving 7 bases not matched to a gene. CDR3 length: 14 residues. Germline CDR1 reads PRHDT; CDR2 reads FYEKMQ (reference sequence). The CDR3 DNA sequence: TGTGCCAGCAGCACTGGACAGGGATCGAACACCATATATTTT. Translating gives CASSTGQGSNTIYF.

The V and J genes are TRBV19 and TRBJ2-3; TRBD2 matches 9 bases. V gave up 4 bases and J gave up 6 bases; unmatched junction bases: 8. Germline V gives CDR1 LNHDA, CDR2 SQIVND (reference sequence). This CDR3 contains 15 residues. DNA of the CDR3: TGTGCCAGTAGTAAGCGCGGGGGGGACGTGGATACGCAGTATTTT. Its protein product is CASSKRGGDVDTQYF.

This chain links TRBV9 with TRBJ2-1; 10 nucleotides align to TRBD2. The length of the CDR3 is 17 residues. Germline CDR1 and CDR2: SGDLS and YYNGEE. Trimming took 0 bases from V and 6 from J; bases not matched to a gene: 9. The CDR3 region is CASSVDPASGSGNEQFF. The CDR3 nucleotides are TGTGCCAGCAGCGTAGACCCGGCTAGCGGGAGTGGCAATGAGCAGTTCTTC. The variable domain in full, with the rest retrieved from reference TRBV9 and TRBJ2-1, is DSGVTQTPKHLITATGQRVTLRCSPRSGDLSVYWYQQSLDQGLQFLIQYYNGEERAKGNILERFSAQQFPDLHSELNLSSLELGDSALYFCASSVDPASGSGNEQFFGPGTRLTVL.

This chain joins TRBV7-6 and TRBJ2-1, with D possibly matching TRBD1 (5 bases). The CDR3 length is 16 residues. V lost 4 bases and J lost 4, with 17 bases in between. CDR1 and CDR2 (germline): SGHVS, FNYEAQ. Here the CDR3 DNA reads TGTGCCAGCAGCTACAGTTTACAGGAACGGTACAATGAGCAGTTCTTC. It translates to CASSYSLQERYNEQFF. Variable domain in full (rest from reference TRBV7-6 and TRBJ2-1): GAGVSQSPRYKVTKRGQDVALRCDPISGHVSLYWYRQALGQGPEFLTYFNYEAQQDKSGLPNDRFSAERPEGSISTLTIQRTEQRDSAMYRCASSYSLQERYNEQFFGPGTRLTVL.

The CDR3 spells CASSELAGGVNEQFF. The CDR3 coding sequence is TGTGCCAGCAGTGAACTAGCGGGAGGTGTAAATGAGCAGTTCTTC. The V gene is TRBV2, the J gene TRBJ2-1, with 11 bases identical to TRBD2. The CDR3 is made up of 15 amino acids. Germline V gene data show CDR1 as SNHLY and CDR2 as FYNNEI. V trimming: 2 bases; J trimming: 7 bases; junction bases outside the gene matches: 4.

V usage is TRBV19 and J usage is TRBJ2-7; D tentatively fits TRBD1 or TRBD2 (5 bases each). This CDR3 spans 13 amino acids. V shed 3 bases and J shed 6 bases, with 12 bases lying between them. The germline V gene has CDR1 LNHDA and CDR2 SQIVND (reference sequence). The CDR3 loop is CASSILFGGEQYF. Here the CDR3 DNA reads TGTGCCAGTAGTATTTTATTTGGGGGCGAGCAGTACTTC.

This clone appeared a single time. The chain recombines TRBV30 with TRBJ2-1; 7 bases align to TRBD1. With V trimmed by 2 bases and J by 6 bases, 1 base remained unmatched. CDR3 size: 12 residues. CDR1 and CDR2 from the germline V gene are GTSNPN and SVGIG (reference sequence). CDR3 nucleotide sequence: TGTGCCTGGAGTTCAGGGGGCAATGAGCAGTTCTTC. The encoded protein is CAWSSGGNEQFF.

The rearrangement links TRBV6-5 to TRBJ2-5; D gene ambiguous. Between the trimmed V and J ends, which lost 7 bases and 1 base, there was a span of 10 bases. Germline V gives CDR1 MNHEY, CDR2 SVGAGI. The CDR3 runs to 13 residues. CDR3 sequence reads: CASTVNSQETQYF. In nucleotides, the CDR3 is TGTGCCAGCACGGTCAACAGCCAAGAGACCCAGTACTTC.